The clone carrying this TCR beta chain came up a few times. Its target is not known. Germline assignment: CDR1 SSHAT and CDR2 FNYEAQ (reference sequence). Trimming shortened V by 5 bases and J by 4 bases, and 12 bases separated the two germline ends. The CDR3 extends over 14 amino acids. This sample stems from a study of T cells in narcolepsy. Study overall: Donors had narcolepsy type 1 or type 2, or were healthy controls. The study's findings and limits: Same-patient CSF and blood CD4+ T cell clonotypes included HCRT-specific and TRIB2-specific autoreactive ones. No autoreactive T cell clone sequences appeared in some memory CD4+ repertoires. Autoreactive clonotypes reportedly recurred in blood of same and different patients, not controls.

Produced via immunoSEQ multiplex PCR; TCRdb's table is partial and in-frame only. Seen here are fewer than 25,000 clones, about 80% observed once, and the top ten hold 4% to 4.5%. The J gene is TRBJ1-3, the V gene TRBV7-7; unclear D gene. The sequenced material came from memory (CD45RA-) CD4+ T cells from blood. The receptor's source is a human donor in good health. The CDR3 sequence is CASSPGVAGNTIYF. As DNA, the CDR3 is TGTGCCAGCAGCCCCGGAGTAGCCGGAAACACCATATATTTT.